The sequence of this T cell receptor (beta chain) was determined in a study of sequential checkpoint blockade in melanoma. Treatment in this sample: randomized to nivolumab then ipilimumab (arm A) or the reverse (arm B). Only in-frame clones appear in the TCRdb table, and some are missing; sequencing was by immunoSEQ multiplex PCR. Altogether 15,000 to 20,000 clones are present, roughly four fifths being singletons, with the ten largest covering about 37%. V lost 5 bases and J lost 0, with 11 bases in between. CDR1 is MNHNY, CDR2 SVGAGI, per germline (reference sequence). CDR3 length: 14 residues. There are a few counts of this clone.

The chain has TRBV6-6 and TRBJ2-7, with a weak D call TRBD1 (5 bases). The material was CD8+ T cells sorted from blood (inferred from file names), obtained from a patient given nivolumab and ipilimumab in sequence. This TCR derives from a human donor with melanoma. This CDR3 is CASSPDSISYEQYF. In nucleotides, the CDR3 is TGTGCCAGCAGTCCCGACAGCATCTCCTACGAGCAGTACTTC.